These 17 T cell receptor beta chains were sequenced from one sample in a study of blood T cells in healthy people across ages. The use of a sample-barcoded 5' primer and a J-beta primer mix characterized a second PCR of about 6 to 12 cycles. TCRdb recomputed calls from the 5' RACE reads with MiXCR, one row per CDR3 protein. This sample yields 1.5 million to 2 million distinct CDR3 sequences, of which roughly 50% are seen a single time; 2.1% belongs to the top ten. Sequencing was carried out using blood. The receptors were gathered from a woman between 40 and 50 years old in good health.

DNA of the CDR3: TGTGCCAGCAGCGGGACAGAAAATAATTCACCCCTCCACTTT. Translating it yields CASSGTENNSPLHF. The rearrangement uses TRBV6-5 and TRBJ1-6; 7 bases map to TRBD1. The germline V gene has CDR1 MNHEY and CDR2 SVGAGI. This CDR3 contains 14 residues. The junction had 4 bases not matched to a gene; V was cut back by 6 bases and J by 5 bases.

This clonotype was recorded only once. This chain joins TRBV6-6 and TRBJ2-4; 8 nucleotides agree with TRBD1. CDR1 and CDR2 from the germline V gene are MNHNY and SVGAGI (reference sequence). J gave up 13 bases and V 2 bases, and 13 bases lay outside the gene matches. The CDR3 spans 15 residues. CDR3 amino acids: CASSYAGGVMGEQYF. The CDR3 bases are TGTGCCAGCAGTTACGCAGGGGGCGTAATGGGAGAGCAGTACTTC.

The chain couples TRBV25-1 to TRBJ2-3, with D uncertain. Germline V gene data show CDR1 as MGHDK and CDR2 as SYGVNS. The CDR3 has 13 residues. Trimming stripped 4 bases from V and 3 bases from J, with 8 bases between. CDR3 DNA: TGTGCCAGCAGTGGATCTTTAACAGATACGCAGTATTTT. Translated: CASSGSLTDTQYF.

The chain employs TRBV28 and TRBJ2-7, with D possibly TRBD2 on 6 matching bases. Germline CDR1 reads MDHEN; CDR2 reads SYDVKM. The CDR3 has 14 residues. V was clipped by 3 bases and J by 1 base, with 10 bases between them. CDR3 sequence: CASSFRGWSYEQYF. The CDR3 bases are TGTGCCAGCAGTTTTCGGGGGTGGTCCTACGAGCAGTACTTC.

This clonotype appeared once. The chain uses TRBV12-3 or TRBV12-4 and TRBJ2-3; TRBD2 might be the D (5 bases). This CDR3 has 15 amino acids. Trimming shortened V by 5 bases and J by 1 base, and 13 bases separated the two germline ends. Here the CDR3 reads CASSLDSIGTDTQYF. CDR3 sequence (DNA): TGTGCCAGCAGTCTGGACTCGATCGGCACAGATACGCAGTATTTT.

The chain recombines TRBV15 with TRBJ2-7, with no clear D. Germline lookup yields CDR1 LNHNV and CDR2 YYDKDF (reference sequence). The CDR3 has 14 residues. Trimming shortened V by 4 bases and J by 3 bases, and 13 bases separated the two germline ends. CDR3 protein: CATSKGGYLYEQYF. CDR3 nucleotides: TGTGCCACCAGCAAAGGTGGGTACCTCTACGAGCAGTACTTC.

The chain couples TRBV28 to TRBJ2-1, with 16 bases aligning to TRBD2. The length of the CDR3 is 19 residues. V dropped 2 bases and J dropped 3; count of bases not matched to a gene: 7. Germline V gene data show CDR1 as MDHEN and CDR2 as SYDVKM. CDR3 residues: CASSLKVGLAGGRYNEQFF. For the CDR3, the DNA is TGTGCCAGCAGTTTAAAAGTGGGACTAGCGGGGGGGCGCTACAATGAGCAGTTCTTC.

V gene TRBV27 combines with J gene TRBJ2-2, with 7 bases lining up with TRBD2. This CDR3 spans 16 amino acids. Germline CDR1 and CDR2: MNHEY and SMNVEV (reference sequence). The V and J ends lost 3 bases and 0 bases, in that order; junction bases with no gene match: 4. The CDR3 region is CASSFRLAANTGELFF. The CDR3 DNA reads as TGTGCCAGCAGTTTTCGGCTAGCGGCGAACACCGGGGAGCTGTTTTTT.

The CDR3 sequence is CASSLIYEAGPYEQYF. The CDR3 nucleotides read TGTGCCAGCAGCTTGATTTATGAGGCAGGACCCTACGAGCAGTACTTC. This sequence joins TRBV5-6 and TRBJ2-7; no reliable D call. The CDR3 is made up of 16 amino acids. CDR1 is SGHDT and CDR2 is YYEEEE in the germline V gene. V was trimmed by 1 base and J by 2 bases, leaving 16 bases between them.

The CDR3 is CASSLVPVTASEPGLGAYGYTF. CDR3 sequence (DNA): TGCGCCAGCAGCTTGGTTCCGGTTACGGCCTCCGAACCAGGGCTGGGGGCCTATGGCTACACCTTC. The rearrangement uses TRBV5-1 and TRBJ1-2, with D maybe TRBD1 (6 bases). CDR3 size: 22 residues. V shed 0 bases and J shed 4 bases, with 34 bases lying between them. Per germline, CDR1 SGHRS and CDR2 YFSETQ.

The rearrangement links TRBV5-8 to TRBJ2-5, with a possible D match to TRBD1 (6 bases). Per the germline V gene, CDR1 is SGHTS and CDR2 is YDEGEE. The CDR3 spans 15 residues. The ends were cut back, 4 bases at V and 2 bases at J, with 15 bases in the middle. CDR3 nucleotide sequence: TGTGCCAGCAGCCAACTTACAGGGAGACAAGAGACCCAGTACTTC. Translating it yields CASSQLTGRQETQYF.

The chain employs TRBV20-1 and TRBJ2-7, with 8 bases that match TRBD2. The CDR3 has 17 residues. Trimming at V came to 8 bases and at J to 0 bases, leaving 18 bases not matched to a gene. Germline V gene sequence: CDR1 DFQATT, CDR2 SNEGSKA (reference sequence). CDR3 region: CSYSIFGAGTSSYEQYF. The CDR3 DNA follows: TGCAGTTACTCAATATTTGGCGCCGGGACTAGCTCCTACGAGCAGTACTTC.

The chain combines TRBV10-3 with TRBJ2-5; D is perhaps TRBD1 or TRBD2 (5 bases each). V lost 6 bases and J lost 11, with 16 bases in between. The CDR3 covers 12 residues. CDR1 is ENHRY, CDR2 SYGVKD, per germline. Here the CDR3 reads CAISNQGDEQYF. For the CDR3, the DNA is TGTGCCATCAGCAACCAGGGAGATGAGCAGTACTTC.

The V and J genes are TRBV5-5 and TRBJ1-2; no firm D call. V gave up 1 base and J gave up 6 bases, with 13 bases separating them. The CDR3 is 14 residues long. Germline V gene data show CDR1 as SGHKS and CDR2 as YYEKEE (reference sequence). DNA for the CDR3: TGTGCCAGCAGCTTGCGGCGATCCATGAATGGCTACACCTTC. It specifies CASSLRRSMNGYTF.

This clonotype showed up just a few times. The chain links TRBV7-6 to TRBJ2-1; 7 bases are a match to TRBD1. The CDR3 length is 15 residues. Trimming cost V 5 bases and J 2 bases; bases outside gene matches: 6. Looked up from germline, CDR1 is SGHVS and CDR2 is FNYEAQ. DNA for the CDR3: TGTGCCAGCAGCCGCTCACAGGGGACCTACAATGAGCAGTTCTTC. Translation: CASSRSQGTYNEQFF.

This clonotype has more than one count but fewer than ten. V is TRBV12-3 or TRBV12-4 and J is TRBJ2-7; 8 bases match TRBD2. V shed 2 bases, J shed 7 bases, and the junction held 10 bases outside the gene matches. This CDR3 has 15 residues. CDR3 sequence (DNA): TGTGCCAGCAGTTTATGGCTAGCGGGCTCGCTGGAGCAGTACTTC. This encodes CASSLWLAGSLEQYF.

The CDR3 region has the DNA TGTGCCAGCGCCAACTCTCGAGCGGGGGGGCGCGAGCAGTACTTC. Protein: CASANSRAGGREQYF. The chain employs TRBV28 and TRBJ2-7; TRBD2 matches 10 bases. Germline lookup yields CDR1 MDHEN and CDR2 SYDVKM. V gave up 8 bases and J gave up 6 bases; unmatched junction bases: 13. CDR3 length: 15 amino acids.